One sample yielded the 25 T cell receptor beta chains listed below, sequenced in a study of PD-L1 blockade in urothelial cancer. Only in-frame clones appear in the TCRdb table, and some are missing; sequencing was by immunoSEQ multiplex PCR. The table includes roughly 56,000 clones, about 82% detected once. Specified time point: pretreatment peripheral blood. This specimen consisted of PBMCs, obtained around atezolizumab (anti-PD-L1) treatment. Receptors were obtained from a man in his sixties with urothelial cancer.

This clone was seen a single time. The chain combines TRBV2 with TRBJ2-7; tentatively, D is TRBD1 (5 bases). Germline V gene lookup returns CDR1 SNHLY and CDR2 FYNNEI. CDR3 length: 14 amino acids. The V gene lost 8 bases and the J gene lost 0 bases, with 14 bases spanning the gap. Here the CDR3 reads CASEKTASSYEQYF. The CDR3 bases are TGTGCCAGCGAAAAGACAGCCAGCTCCTACGAGCAGTACTTC.

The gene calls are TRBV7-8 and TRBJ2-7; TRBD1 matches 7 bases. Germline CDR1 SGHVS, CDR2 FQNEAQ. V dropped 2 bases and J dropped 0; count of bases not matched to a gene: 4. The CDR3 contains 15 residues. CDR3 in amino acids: CASSLTGVGSYEQYF. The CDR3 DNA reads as TGTGCCAGCAGCTTAACAGGGGTCGGCTCCTACGAGCAGTACTTC.

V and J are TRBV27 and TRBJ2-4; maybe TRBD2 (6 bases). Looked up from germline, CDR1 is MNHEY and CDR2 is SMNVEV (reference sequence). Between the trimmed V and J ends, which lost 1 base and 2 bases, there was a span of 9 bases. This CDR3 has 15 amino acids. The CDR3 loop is CASSLWGDSKNIQYF. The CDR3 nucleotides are TGTGCCAGCAGTTTATGGGGGGATTCCAAAAACATTCAGTACTTC.

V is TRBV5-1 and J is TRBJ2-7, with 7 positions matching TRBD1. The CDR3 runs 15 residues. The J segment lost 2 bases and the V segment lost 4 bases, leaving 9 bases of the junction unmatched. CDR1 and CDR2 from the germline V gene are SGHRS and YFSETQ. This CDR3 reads CASSPLQTGAYEQYF. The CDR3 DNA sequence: TGCGCCAGCAGCCCCCTCCAAACAGGGGCCTACGAGCAGTACTTC. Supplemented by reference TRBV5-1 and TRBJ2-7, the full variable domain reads KAGVTQTPRYLIKTRGQQVTLSCSPISGHRSVSWYQQTPGQGLQFLFEYFSETQRNKGNFPGRFSGRQFSNSRSEMNVSTLELGDSALYLCASSPLQTGAYEQYFGPGTRLTVT.

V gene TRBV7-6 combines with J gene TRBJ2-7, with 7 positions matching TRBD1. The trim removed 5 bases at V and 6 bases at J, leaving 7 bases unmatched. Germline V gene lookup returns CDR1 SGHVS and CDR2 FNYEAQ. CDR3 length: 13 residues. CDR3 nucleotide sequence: TGTGCCAGCAGCGCCTCGACAGGGTTCGAGCAGTACTTC. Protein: CASSASTGFEQYF.

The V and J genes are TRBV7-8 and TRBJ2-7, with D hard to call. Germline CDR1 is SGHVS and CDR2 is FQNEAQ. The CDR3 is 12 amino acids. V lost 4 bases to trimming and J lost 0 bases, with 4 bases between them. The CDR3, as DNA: TGTGCCAGCAGCTCTTTCTCCTACGAGCAGTACTTC. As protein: CASSSFSYEQYF.

CDR3 in amino acids: CASSMGGPGIAFGYTF. In nucleotides, the CDR3 is TGTGCCAGTAGTATGGGAGGGCCCGGGATCGCGTTTGGCTACACCTTC. J is TRBJ1-2 and V is TRBV19; D ambiguous. Looked up from germline, CDR1 is LNHDA and CDR2 is SQIVND (reference sequence). V lost 3 bases, J lost 7 bases, and 21 bases lay in between. The CDR3 runs to 16 residues.

The CDR3 loop is CASSPGQGNTEAFF. The DNA for the CDR3 is TGCGCCAGCAGCCCTGGACAGGGGAACACTGAAGCTTTCTTT. The chain uses TRBV5-1 and TRBJ1-1, with 8 bases identical to TRBD1. Germline CDR1 and CDR2: SGHRS and YFSETQ. Trimming took 4 bases from V and 1 from J; bases not matched to a gene: 3. This CDR3 is 14 amino acids long.

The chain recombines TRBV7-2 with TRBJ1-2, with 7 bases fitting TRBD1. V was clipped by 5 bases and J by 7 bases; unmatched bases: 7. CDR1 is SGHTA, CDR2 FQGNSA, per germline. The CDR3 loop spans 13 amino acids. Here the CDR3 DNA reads TGTGCCAGCAGCGTACAGGGGCTTGGTGGCTACACCTTC. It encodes CASSVQGLGGYTF.

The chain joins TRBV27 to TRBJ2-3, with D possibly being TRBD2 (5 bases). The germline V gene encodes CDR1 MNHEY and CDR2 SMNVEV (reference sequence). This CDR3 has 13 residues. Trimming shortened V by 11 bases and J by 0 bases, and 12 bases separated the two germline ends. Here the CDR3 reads CAAEDSSTDTQYF. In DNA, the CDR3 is TGTGCCGCAGAGGACTCTAGCACAGATACGCAGTATTTT.

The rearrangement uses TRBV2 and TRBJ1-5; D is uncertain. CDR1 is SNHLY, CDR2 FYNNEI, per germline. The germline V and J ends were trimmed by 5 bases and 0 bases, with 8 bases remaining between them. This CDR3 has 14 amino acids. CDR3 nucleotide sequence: TGTGCCAGCAGTAAAGGCGGTAGCAATCAGCCCCAGCATTTT. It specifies CASSKGGSNQPQHF.

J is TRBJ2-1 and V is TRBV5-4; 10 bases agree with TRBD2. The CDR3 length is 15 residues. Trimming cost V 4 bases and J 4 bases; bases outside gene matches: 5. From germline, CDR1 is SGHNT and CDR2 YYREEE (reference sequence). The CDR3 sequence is CASSKGLAEYNEQFF. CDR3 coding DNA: TGTGCCAGCAGCAAAGGACTAGCGGAATACAATGAGCAGTTCTTC.

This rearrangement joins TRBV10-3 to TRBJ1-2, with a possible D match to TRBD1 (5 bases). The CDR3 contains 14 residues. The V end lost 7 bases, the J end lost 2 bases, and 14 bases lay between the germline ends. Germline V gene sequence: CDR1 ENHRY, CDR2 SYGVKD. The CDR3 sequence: CAINDQGWNYGYTF. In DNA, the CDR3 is TGTGCCATCAACGACCAGGGATGGAACTATGGCTACACCTTC.

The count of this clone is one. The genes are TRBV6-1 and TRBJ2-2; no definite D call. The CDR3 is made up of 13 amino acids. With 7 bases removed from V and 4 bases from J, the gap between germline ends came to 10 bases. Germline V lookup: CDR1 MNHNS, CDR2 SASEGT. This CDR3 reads CASTRLATGELFF. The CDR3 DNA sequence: TGTGCCAGCACCCGACTGGCCACCGGGGAGCTGTTTTTT.

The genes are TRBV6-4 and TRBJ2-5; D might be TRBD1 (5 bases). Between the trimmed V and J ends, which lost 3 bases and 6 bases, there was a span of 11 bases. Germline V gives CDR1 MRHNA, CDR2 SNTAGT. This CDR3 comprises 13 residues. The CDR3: CASSEGETKTQYF. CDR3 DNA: TGTGCCAGCAGTGAAGGGGAAACGAAGACCCAGTACTTC.

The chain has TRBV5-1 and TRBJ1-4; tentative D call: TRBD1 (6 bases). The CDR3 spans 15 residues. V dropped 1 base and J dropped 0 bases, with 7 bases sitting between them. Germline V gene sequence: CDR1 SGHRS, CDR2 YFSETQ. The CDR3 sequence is CASSLTGTTNEKLFF. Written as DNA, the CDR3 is TGCGCCAGCAGCTTGACAGGGACAACTAATGAAAAACTGTTTTTT.

CDR3 region: CASSLETVEQYF. The CDR3 DNA is TGTGCCAGCAGCTTAGAGACAGTCGAGCAGTACTTC. The gene calls are TRBV11-2 and TRBJ2-7; a possible D gene is TRBD1 (5 bases). This CDR3 comprises 12 residues. Between the trimmed V and J ends, which lost 0 bases and 6 bases, there was a span of 6 bases. The germline V gene has CDR1 SGHAT and CDR2 FQNNGV.

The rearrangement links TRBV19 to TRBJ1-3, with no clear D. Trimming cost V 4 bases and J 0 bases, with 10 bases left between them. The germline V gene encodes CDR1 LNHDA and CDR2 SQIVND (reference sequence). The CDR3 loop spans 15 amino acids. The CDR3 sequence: CASSTSPSSGNTIYF. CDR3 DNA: TGTGCCAGTAGTACCTCCCCGAGCTCTGGAAACACCATATATTTT.

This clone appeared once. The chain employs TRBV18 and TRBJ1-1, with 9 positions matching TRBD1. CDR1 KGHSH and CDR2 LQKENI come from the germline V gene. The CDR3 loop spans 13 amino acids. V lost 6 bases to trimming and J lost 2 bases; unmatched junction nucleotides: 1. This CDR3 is CASSGQGNTEAFF. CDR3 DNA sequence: TGTGCCAGCTCGGGACAGGGTAACACTGAAGCTTTCTTT.

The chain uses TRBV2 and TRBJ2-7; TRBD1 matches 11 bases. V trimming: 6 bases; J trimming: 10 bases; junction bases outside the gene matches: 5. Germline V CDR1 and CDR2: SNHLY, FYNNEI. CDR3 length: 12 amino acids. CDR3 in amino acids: CASSGQGARQYF. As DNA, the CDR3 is TGTGCCAGCAGCGGACAGGGGGCGCGCCAGTACTTC.

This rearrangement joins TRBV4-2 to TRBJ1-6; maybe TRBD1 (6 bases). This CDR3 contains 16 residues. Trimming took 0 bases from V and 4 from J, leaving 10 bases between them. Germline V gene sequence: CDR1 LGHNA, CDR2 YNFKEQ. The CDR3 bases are TGTGCCAGCAGCCAAGATTTAGGACAGTATAATTCACCCCTCCACTTT. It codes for CASSQDLGQYNSPLHF.

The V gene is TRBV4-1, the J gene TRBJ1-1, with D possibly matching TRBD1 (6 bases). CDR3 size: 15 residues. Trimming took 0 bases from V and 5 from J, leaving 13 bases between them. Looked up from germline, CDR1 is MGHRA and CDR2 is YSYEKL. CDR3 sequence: CASSQDPTGLTEAFF. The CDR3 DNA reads TGCGCCAGCAGCCAAGATCCGACAGGCCTGACTGAAGCTTTCTTT.

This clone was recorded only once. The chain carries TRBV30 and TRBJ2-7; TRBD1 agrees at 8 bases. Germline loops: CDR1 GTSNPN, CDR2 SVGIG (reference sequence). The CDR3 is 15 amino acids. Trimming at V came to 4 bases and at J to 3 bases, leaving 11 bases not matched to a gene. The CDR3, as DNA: TGTGCCTGGATCCTAAGGACAGGGACATTCTACGAGCAGTACTTC. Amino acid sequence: CAWILRTGTFYEQYF.

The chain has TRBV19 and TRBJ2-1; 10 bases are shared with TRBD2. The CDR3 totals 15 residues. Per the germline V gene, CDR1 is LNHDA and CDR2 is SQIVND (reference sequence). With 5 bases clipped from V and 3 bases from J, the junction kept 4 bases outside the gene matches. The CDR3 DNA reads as TGTGCCAGTAGTGCCGGGACTAGCGTCTACAATGAGCAGTTCTTC. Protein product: CASSAGTSVYNEQFF.

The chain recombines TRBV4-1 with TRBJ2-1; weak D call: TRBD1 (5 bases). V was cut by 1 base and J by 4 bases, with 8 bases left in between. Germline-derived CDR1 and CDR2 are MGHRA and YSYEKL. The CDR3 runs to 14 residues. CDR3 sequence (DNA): TGCGCCAGCAGCCAAGGGACAACATACAATGAGCAGTTCTTC. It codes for CASSQGTTYNEQFF.